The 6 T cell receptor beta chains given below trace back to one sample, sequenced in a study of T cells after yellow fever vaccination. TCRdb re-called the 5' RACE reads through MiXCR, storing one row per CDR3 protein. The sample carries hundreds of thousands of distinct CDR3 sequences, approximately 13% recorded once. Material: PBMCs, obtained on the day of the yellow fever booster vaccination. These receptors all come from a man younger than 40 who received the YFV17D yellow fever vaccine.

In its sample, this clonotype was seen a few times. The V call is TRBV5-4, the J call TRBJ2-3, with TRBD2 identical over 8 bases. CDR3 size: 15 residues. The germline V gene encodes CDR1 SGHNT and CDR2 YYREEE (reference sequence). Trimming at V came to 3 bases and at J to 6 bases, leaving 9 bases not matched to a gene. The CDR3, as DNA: TGTGCCAGCAGCTCTAAAGCGGGAGTGACGGATACGCAGTATTTT. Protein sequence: CASSSKAGVTDTQYF. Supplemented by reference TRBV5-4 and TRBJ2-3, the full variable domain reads ETGVTQSPTHLIKTRGQQVTLRCSSQSGHNTVSWYQQALGQGPQFIFQYYREEENGRGNFPPRFSGLQFPNYSSELNVNALELDDSALYLCASSSKAGVTDTQYFGPGTRLTVL.

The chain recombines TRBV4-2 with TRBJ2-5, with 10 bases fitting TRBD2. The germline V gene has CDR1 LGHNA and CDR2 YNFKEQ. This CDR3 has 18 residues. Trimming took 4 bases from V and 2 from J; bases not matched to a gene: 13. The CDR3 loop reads CASSLRVGTSGDQETQYF. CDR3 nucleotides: TGTGCCAGCAGCCTCAGAGTGGGCACTAGCGGGGATCAAGAGACCCAGTACTTC.

This CDR3 reads CASSLSGRSPYEQYF. The CDR3 coding sequence is TGCGCCAGCAGCCTTAGCGGGAGGAGCCCCTACGAGCAGTACTTC. V and J are TRBV5-1 and TRBJ2-7; 10 bases agree with TRBD2. Germline loops: CDR1 SGHRS, CDR2 YFSETQ. CDR3 length: 15 amino acids. V shed 4 bases and J 2 bases; nucleotides not matched to a gene: 6.

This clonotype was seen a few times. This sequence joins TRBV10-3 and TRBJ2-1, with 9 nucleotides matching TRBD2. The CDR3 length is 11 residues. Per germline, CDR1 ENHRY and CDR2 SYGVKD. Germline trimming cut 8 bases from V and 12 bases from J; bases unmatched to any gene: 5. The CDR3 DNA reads TGTGCCATCCGGCGGGAGGGCCGGCAGTTCTTC. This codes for CAIRREGRQFF.

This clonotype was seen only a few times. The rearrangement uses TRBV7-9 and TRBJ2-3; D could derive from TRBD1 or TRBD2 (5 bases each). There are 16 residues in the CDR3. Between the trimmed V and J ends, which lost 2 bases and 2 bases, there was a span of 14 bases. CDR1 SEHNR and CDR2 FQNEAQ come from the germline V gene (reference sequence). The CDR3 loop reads CASSLSRGTDTDTQYF. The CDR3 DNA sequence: TGTGCCAGCAGCTTATCGAGGGGAACAGACACAGATACGCAGTATTTT.

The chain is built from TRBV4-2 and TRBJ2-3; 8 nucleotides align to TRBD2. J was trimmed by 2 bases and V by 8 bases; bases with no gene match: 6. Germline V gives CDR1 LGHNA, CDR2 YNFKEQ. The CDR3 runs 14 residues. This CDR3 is CASRGGVFTDTQYF. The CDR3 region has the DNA TGTGCCAGCCGGGGGGGAGTCTTCACAGATACGCAGTATTTT.